A selection of T cell receptor beta chains follows, all from one sample in a study of blood T cells in healthy people across ages. TCRdb re-called the 5' RACE reads through MiXCR, storing one row per CDR3 protein. The data contain around 900,000 distinct CDR3 sequences, under 30% of them singletons. Sequencing was done on a sample of blood. The receptors were sampled from an elderly woman in good health. Both conserved end residues are part of each CDR3. Fields, in order: D gene, J gene, CDR3 length, clone size, V gene, CDR3 DNA, CDR3 protein. D genes are given only for firm matches. Clone sizes are given selectively: once, few, many, or a class where the clone is expanded.

d_gene: TRBD1; j_gene: TRBJ2-2; len: 14; abundance: few; v_gene: TRBV15; CDR3nt: TGTGCCACCAGCAGGGACAGGGTGGCCGGGGAGCTGTTTTTT; CDR3aa: CATSRDRVAGELFF
d_gene: -; j_gene: TRBJ2-1; len: 15; abundance: many; v_gene: TRBV19; CDR3nt: TGTGCCAGTAGTCAGAGGGGTGTCTCCTACAATGAGCAGTTCTTC; CDR3aa: CASSQRGVSYNEQFF
d_gene: TRBD1; j_gene: TRBJ2-3; len: 16; abundance: once; v_gene: TRBV7-3; CDR3nt: TGTGCCAGCAGCTTAAGGGGAAGGGGGCGCACAGATACGCAGTATTTT; CDR3aa: CASSLRGRGRTDTQYF
d_gene: -; j_gene: TRBJ2-3; len: 13; abundance: -; v_gene: TRBV5-1; CDR3nt: TGCACCAGCAGCCTGACTAGCACAGATACGCAGTATTTT; CDR3aa: CTSSLTSTDTQYF
d_gene: -; j_gene: TRBJ2-5; len: 14; abundance: many; v_gene: TRBV7-2; CDR3nt: TGTGCCAGCAGCTTAGAACAAATTGGGGAGACCCAGTACTTC; CDR3aa: CASSLEQIGETQYF
d_gene: TRBD1; j_gene: TRBJ2-1; len: 15; abundance: -; v_gene: TRBV20-1; CDR3nt: TGCAGTGCGGAACTGGGACAGGGGTCTAAGAATGAGCAGTTCTTC; CDR3aa: CSAELGQGSKNEQFF
d_gene: -; j_gene: TRBJ2-7; len: 16; abundance: -; v_gene: TRBV6-2/TRBV6-3; CDR3nt: TGTGCCAGCAGTTACCGACGGTGGTGGGGCGGCTACGAGCAGTACTTC; CDR3aa: CASSYRRWWGGYEQYF
d_gene: TRBD1; j_gene: TRBJ1-4; len: 13; abundance: few; v_gene: TRBV7-2; CDR3nt: TGTGCCAGCAGCCCCTGGGACAGGGGAGAACTGTTTTTT; CDR3aa: CASSPWDRGELFF
d_gene: -; j_gene: TRBJ2-2; len: 13; abundance: -; v_gene: TRBV5-1; CDR3nt: TGCGCCACCAAGGAGGGGAACACCGGGGAGCTGTTTTTT; CDR3aa: CATKEGNTGELFF
d_gene: TRBD1; j_gene: TRBJ1-2; len: 15; abundance: few; v_gene: TRBV9; CDR3nt: TGTGCCAGCAGCGTCTCCCCCACTTCAGGGGGCGGCTACACCTTC; CDR3aa: CASSVSPTSGGGYTF
d_gene: -; j_gene: TRBJ2-7; len: 14; abundance: many; v_gene: TRBV24-1; CDR3nt: TGTGCCACCAGTGATGCATCAGGCGGGTTGGAGCAGTACTTC; CDR3aa: CATSDASGGLEQYF
d_gene: -; j_gene: TRBJ1-1; len: 16; abundance: few; v_gene: TRBV7-8; CDR3nt: TGTGCCAGCAGCTTAAACCCAGGACAGCGGAACACTGAAGCTTTCTTT; CDR3aa: CASSLNPGQRNTEAFF
d_gene: -; j_gene: TRBJ2-3; len: 16; abundance: many; v_gene: TRBV12-3/TRBV12-4; CDR3nt: TGTGCCACCTACTCTTTCCCGGGACGCGGAGCAGATACGCAGTATTTT; CDR3aa: CATYSFPGRGADTQYF
d_gene: -; j_gene: TRBJ2-5; len: 15; abundance: many; v_gene: TRBV6-5; CDR3nt: TGTGCCAGCAGCCGTACGGGTATCGGGCGGGAGACCCAGTACTTC; CDR3aa: CASSRTGIGRETQYF
d_gene: -; j_gene: TRBJ1-2; len: 13; abundance: few; v_gene: TRBV3-1; CDR3nt: TGTGCCAGCAGCCAGGGGGCCTGGGGTGGCTACACCTTC; CDR3aa: CASSQGAWGGYTF
d_gene: -; j_gene: TRBJ2-2; len: 14; abundance: few; v_gene: TRBV7-9; CDR3nt: TGTGCCAGCAGCCCTAAAGCCCGTTCCGGGGAGCTGTTTTTT; CDR3aa: CASSPKARSGELFF
d_gene: -; j_gene: TRBJ1-2; len: 15; abundance: once; v_gene: TRBV21-1; CDR3nt: TGTGCCAGCAGCCCTCAACAGGGGGCGGACTATGGCTACACCTTC; CDR3aa: CASSPQQGADYGYTF
d_gene: -; j_gene: TRBJ1-6; len: 16; abundance: many; v_gene: TRBV7-2; CDR3nt: TGTGCCAGCAGCCCTAGCCCCGGACGGACCCATTCACCCCTCCACTTT; CDR3aa: CASSPSPGRTHSPLHF
d_gene: -; j_gene: TRBJ1-2; len: 16; abundance: -; v_gene: TRBV6-4; CDR3nt: TGTGCCAACCATCCCGCCGGTTGGGACGCTAACTATGGCTACACCTTC; CDR3aa: CANHPAGWDANYGYTF
d_gene: TRBD2; j_gene: TRBJ2-3; len: 13; abundance: many; v_gene: TRBV18; CDR3nt: TGTGCCAGCTCACCGACTAGCGGAAATACGCAGTATTTT; CDR3aa: CASSPTSGNTQYF
d_gene: -; j_gene: TRBJ1-1; len: 13; abundance: -; v_gene: TRBV6-6; CDR3nt: TGTGCCAGCAGTTACTCGATGGGAGGTGAAGCTTTCTTT; CDR3aa: CASSYSMGGEAFF
d_gene: TRBD2; j_gene: TRBJ2-1; len: 16; abundance: many; v_gene: TRBV20-1; CDR3nt: TGCAGTGCTACCGGGAGGGCGGGGAGATACTACAATGAGCAGTTCTTC; CDR3aa: CSATGRAGRYYNEQFF
d_gene: TRBD2; j_gene: TRBJ2-1; len: 13; abundance: -; v_gene: TRBV29-1; CDR3nt: TGCAGCGTGACTAGCGGGAGTGTGAATGAGCAGTTCTTC; CDR3aa: CSVTSGSVNEQFF
d_gene: -; j_gene: TRBJ2-7; len: 13; abundance: many; v_gene: TRBV2; CDR3nt: TGTGCCAGCAGGTCGACGGTAACCTACGAGCAGTACTTC; CDR3aa: CASRSTVTYEQYF
d_gene: -; j_gene: TRBJ1-6; len: 18; abundance: -; v_gene: TRBV4-1; CDR3nt: TGCGCCAGCAGCCAAGATCGTGGATCTAGCTCCTATAATTCACCCCTCCACTTT; CDR3aa: CASSQDRGSSSYNSPLHF
d_gene: TRBD2; j_gene: TRBJ2-3; len: 15; abundance: -; v_gene: TRBV5-8; CDR3nt: TGTGCCAGCAGTTCTAGCGGGAGTATCTCAGATACGCAGTATTTT; CDR3aa: CASSSSGSISDTQYF